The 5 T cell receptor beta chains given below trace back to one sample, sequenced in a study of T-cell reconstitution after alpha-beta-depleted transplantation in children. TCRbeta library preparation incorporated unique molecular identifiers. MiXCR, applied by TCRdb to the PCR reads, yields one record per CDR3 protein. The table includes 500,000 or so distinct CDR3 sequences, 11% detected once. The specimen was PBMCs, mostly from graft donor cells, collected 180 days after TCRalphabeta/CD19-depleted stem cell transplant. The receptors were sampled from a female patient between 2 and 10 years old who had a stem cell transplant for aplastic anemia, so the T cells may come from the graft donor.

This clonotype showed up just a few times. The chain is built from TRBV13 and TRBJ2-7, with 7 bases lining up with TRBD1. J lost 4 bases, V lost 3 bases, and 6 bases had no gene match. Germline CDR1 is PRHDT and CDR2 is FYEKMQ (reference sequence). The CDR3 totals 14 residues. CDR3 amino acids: CASSFGMDRYEQYV. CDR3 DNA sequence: TGTGCCAGCAGCTTCGGAATGGACAGGTACGAGCAGTACGTC.

DNA for the CDR3: TGTGCCAGCAGCGAACAGGGAAGTAAGGCTGAAGCTTTCTTT. Amino acids: CASSEQGSKAEAFF. The V and J genes are TRBV11-3 and TRBJ1-1, with a tentative D call TRBD1 (6 bases). The CDR3 has 14 residues. The V end lost 5 bases, the J end lost 6 bases, and 16 bases lay between the germline ends. CDR1 is SGHNT and CDR2 is YENEEA in the germline V gene.

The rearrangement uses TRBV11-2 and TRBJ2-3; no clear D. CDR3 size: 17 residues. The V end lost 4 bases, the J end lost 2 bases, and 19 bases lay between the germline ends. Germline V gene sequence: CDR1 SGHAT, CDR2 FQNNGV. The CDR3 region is CASSSRVVGRNTDTQYF. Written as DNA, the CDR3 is TGTGCCAGCAGCTCTCGAGTGGTAGGCCGCAACACAGATACGCAGTATTTT.

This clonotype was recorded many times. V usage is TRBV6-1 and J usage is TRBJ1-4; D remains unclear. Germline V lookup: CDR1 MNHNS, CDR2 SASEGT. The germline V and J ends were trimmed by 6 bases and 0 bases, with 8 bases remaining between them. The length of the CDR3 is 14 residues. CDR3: CASSLPTTNEKLFF. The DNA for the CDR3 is TGTGCCAGCAGCCTACCGACAACTAATGAAAAACTGTTTTTT.

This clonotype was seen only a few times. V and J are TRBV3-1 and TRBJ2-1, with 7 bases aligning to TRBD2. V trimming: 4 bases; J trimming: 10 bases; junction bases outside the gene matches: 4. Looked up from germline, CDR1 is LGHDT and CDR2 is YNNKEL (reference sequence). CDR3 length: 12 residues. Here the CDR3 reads CASSPGGREQFF. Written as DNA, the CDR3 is TGTGCCAGCAGCCCGGGAGGTCGGGAGCAGTTCTTC.